The source of this TCR beta chain is a study of glioma-infiltrating T cells after dendritic cell vaccination. Overall study context: Samples are from glioblastoma patients in Phase I and II dendritic cell vaccine trials.

Some clones are missing from TCRdb's copy, which holds only in-frame ones; the method was immunoSEQ multiplex PCR. The sample contains about 92,000 clones, approximately 90% of which appear only once. This CDR3 has 17 amino acids. V gave up 4 bases and J gave up 0 bases, with 17 bases separating them. Germline CDR1 reads SGHRS; CDR2 reads YFSETQ. PBMC were collected before vaccination, two weeks after the third vaccination, and at progression. The sequence was collected from a human donor with glioblastoma. The chain couples TRBV5-1 to TRBJ1-3; D is perhaps TRBD1 (6 bases). The input for sequencing was blood, taken before dendritic cell vaccination. The CDR3 protein is CASSRTGQPSSGNTIYF. CDR3 sequence (DNA): TGCGCCAGCAGCCGTACAGGACAGCCGAGCTCTGGAAACACCATATATTTT. Variable domain in full (rest from reference TRBV5-1 and TRBJ1-3): KAGVTQTPRYLIKTRGQQVTLSCSPISGHRSVSWYQQTPGQGLQFLFEYFSETQRNKGNFPGRFSGRQFSNSRSEMNVSTLELGDSALYLCASSRTGQPSSGNTIYFGEGSWLTVV.